This T cell receptor beta chain came from a study of shared clonotypes between healthy human individuals. About the research overall: Three plates were used per donor for CD4 naive, three for CD4 memory, two for CD8 naive and one for CD8 memory. General observations from the study: Generation probabilities were higher for clonotypes shared across all four sorted-subset donors than for unshared ones. Sequencing depth was expected to influence donor clonotype sharing.

Germline V lookup: CDR1 GTSNPN, CDR2 SVGIG (reference sequence). Trimming cost V 0 bases and J 8 bases, with 16 bases left between them. The CDR3 has 14 amino acids. Methods used by the authors: Owing to the provision of junction-only sequences devoid of quality scores by immunoSEQ, filtering differed. Some clones are missing from TCRdb's copy, which holds only in-frame ones; the method was immunoSEQ multiplex PCR. V, J and clone size reflect that table, while D and trimming were determined from the DNA. In the table there are millions of clones, just over 90% of which are singletons. This clone has only a few counts. What it binds is not known.

This clonotype originated in a man aged 18 to 29 in good health. Sequences were obtained from naive CD4+ T cells sorted from blood. Subset defined: CD45RA+ positively selected. The chain combines TRBV30 with TRBJ1-2, with a tentative D call TRBD1 (5 bases). The CDR3 region is CAWSVGGDDRGYTF. CDR3 bases: TGTGCCTGGAGTGTCGGGGGAGATGACAGAGGCTACACCTTC.